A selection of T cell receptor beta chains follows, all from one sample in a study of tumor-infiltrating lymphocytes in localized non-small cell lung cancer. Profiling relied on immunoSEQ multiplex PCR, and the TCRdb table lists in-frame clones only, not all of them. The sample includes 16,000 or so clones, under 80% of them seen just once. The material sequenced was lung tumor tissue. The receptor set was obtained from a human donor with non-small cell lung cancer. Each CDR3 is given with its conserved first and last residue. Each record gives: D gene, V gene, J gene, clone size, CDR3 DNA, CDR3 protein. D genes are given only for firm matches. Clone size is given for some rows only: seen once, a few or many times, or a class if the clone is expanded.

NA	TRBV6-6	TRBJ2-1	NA	TGTGCCAGCAGTCAAGGGGGGAGTGTCGCCTACAATGAGCAGTTCTTC	CASSQGGSVAYNEQFF
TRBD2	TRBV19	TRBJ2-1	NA	TGTGCCAGTAGTCTCCAACTAGCGGGGGAGCAGTTCTTC	CASSLQLAGEQFF
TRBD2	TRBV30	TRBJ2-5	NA	TGTGCCTGGAGTGGGCCTGACGGGAGGGCCGCAGAGACCCAGTACTTC	CAWSGPDGRAAETQYF
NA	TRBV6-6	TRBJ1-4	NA	TGTGCCAGCAGTTACAACTGGGGTGAAAAACTGTTTTTT	CASSYNWGEKLFF
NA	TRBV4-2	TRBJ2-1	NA	TGTGCCAGCAGCCCGGAAGGCGGCAGGACATACAATGAGCAGTTCTTC	CASSPEGGRTYNEQFF
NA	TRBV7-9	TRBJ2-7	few	TGTGCCAGCAGCTTAGTCGGGACGTCGGCCTACGAGCAGTACTTC	CASSLVGTSAYEQYF
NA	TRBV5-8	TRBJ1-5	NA	TGTGCCAGCTCCACCCGGGCGGTCGTTCAGCCCCAGCATTTT	CASSTRAVVQPQHF
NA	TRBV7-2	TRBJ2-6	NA	TGTGCCAGCAGCTTAGCGGGAGCCTCTGGGGCCAACGTCCTGACTTTC	CASSLAGASGANVLTF
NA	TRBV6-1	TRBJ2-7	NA	TGTGCCAGCAGTGAAAAGGTTATGGGTGGCGAGCAGTACTTC	CASSEKVMGGEQYF
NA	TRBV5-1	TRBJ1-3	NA	TGCGCCAGCAGCTTGGACGGACACTCTGGAAACACCATATATTTT	CASSLDGHSGNTIYF
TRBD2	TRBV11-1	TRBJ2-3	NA	TGTGCCAGCAGCTTTTCAGCGGGAGAGGGAGATACGCAGTATTTT	CASSFSAGEGDTQYF
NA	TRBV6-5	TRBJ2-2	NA	TGTGCCAGCAGCTCATTCCTCGGCGGGGAGCTGTTTTTT	CASSSFLGGELFF
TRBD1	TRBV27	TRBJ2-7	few	TGTGCCAGCAGTTCTCGACAGGGGGCCTACGAGCAGTACTTC	CASSSRQGAYEQYF
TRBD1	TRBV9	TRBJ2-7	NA	TGTGCCAGCAGCGTGGGGGGGACAGGGACTAACGAGCAGTACTTC	CASSVGGTGTNEQYF